Listed here are 16 T cell receptor beta chains from one sample, sequenced in a study of T cells in women clearing cervical HPV infection. This table comes from immunoSEQ multiplex PCR, and its TCRdb copy is limited to in-frame clones, with some not included. In total, the table holds fewer than 35,000 clones. Input material: blood buffy coat. The receptors shown here come from a woman between 18 and 69 years old with a cervical HPV16 infection that either progressed to CIN3+ or cleared (not recorded which).

As concerns this clone: The read ends 3 residues early relative to the CDR3; the germline J gene fills the gap. The J gene is TRBJ2-7, the V gene TRBV6-1, with a tentative D call TRBD1 (5 bases). Germline loops: CDR1 MNHNS, CDR2 SASEGT. The CDR3 spans 14 residues. V lost 11 bases and J lost 0, with 17 bases in between. CDR3: CAGNEDRNSYEQYF. CDR3 DNA (partial): TGTGCCGGGAATGAAGACAGAAACTCCTACGAG.

In regard to this clone: The read ends 3 residues early relative to the CDR3; the germline J gene fills the gap. The chain carries TRBV29-1 and TRBJ2-7; 13 bases agree with TRBD2. The CDR3 has 16 residues. CDR1 SQVTM and CDR2 ANQGSEA come from the germline V gene. Trimming took 6 bases from V and 2 from J; bases not matched to a gene: 10. The sequenced part of the CDR3 DNA is TGCAGCGTGCGGGGAACAACTAGCGGGGGGGCCTACGAG. Encoded protein: CSVRGTTSGGAYE. The full CDR3 reads CSVRGTTSGGAYEQYF.

Concerning this clone itself: Germline is not matched at one junction end, which may reflect a read error. The read is 3 residues too short to cover the CDR3 end, so that end is filled in from the germline J gene. This rearrangement joins TRBV5-1 to TRBJ1-4, with D perhaps TRBD1 (6 bases). The germline gives CDR1 SGHRS, CDR2 YFSETQ. The CDR3 is 16 amino acids. CDR3 sequence reads: CASSQSWGHSNEELFF. CDR3 DNA (partial): TGCGCCAGCAGCCAGAGCTGGGGACACTCTAATGAAGAA.

A word on this clone: From the germline J gene comes the end of the CDR3, since the read stops 3 residues before it. V and J are TRBV20-1 and TRBJ2-3; 7 positions agree with TRBD2. This CDR3 is 15 amino acids long. Germline CDR1 is DFQATT and CDR2 is SNEGSKA (reference sequence). J was trimmed by 0 bases and V by 4 bases; bases with no gene match: 7. CDR3: CSAKLAASSTDTQYF. CDR3 bases read: TGCAGTGCTAAGCTAGCGGCGTCTAGCACAGATACG.

As to this clone: The read terminates 3 residues before the CDR3 end, so the remaining end is supplied by the germline J gene. V usage is TRBV29-1 and J usage is TRBJ2-5; 7 bases are a match to TRBD1. The ends lost 7 bases at V and 4 bases at J; junction bases unmatched: 15. Per germline, CDR1 SQVTM and CDR2 ANQGSEA. The CDR3 runs 15 residues. The part of the CDR3 DNA that was read is TGCAGCGCCCGCGAGGGGGCCCGGCCGGTAGAGACC. Protein product: CSAREGARPVET. The whole CDR3 protein is CSAREGARPVETQYF.

About this clone: The read ends 3 residues early relative to the CDR3; the germline J gene fills the gap. The chain has TRBV29-1 and TRBJ1-2; D is perhaps TRBD1 (5 bases). Trimming stripped 6 bases from V and 2 bases from J, with 19 bases between. This CDR3 region has 15 residues. Per the germline V gene, CDR1 is SQVTM and CDR2 is ANQGSEA. CDR3 protein: CSVAVQGANNYGYTF. The CDR3 DNA, read in part, is TGCAGCGTCGCTGTGCAGGGAGCGAACAACTATGGC.

As to this clone: The read terminates 3 residues before the CDR3 end, so the remaining end is supplied by the germline J gene. The V gene is TRBV6-1, the J gene TRBJ1-5; TRBD1 might be the D (5 bases). The V end lost 1 base, the J end lost 2 bases, and 12 bases lay between the germline ends. Germline-derived CDR1 and CDR2 are MNHNS and SASEGT. This CDR3 has 16 residues. CDR3 DNA (partial): TGTGCCAGCAGTGAAGTAGCAGGGAGGGGCAATCAGCCC. Translating it yields CASSEVAGRGNQP. In full, the CDR3 is CASSEVAGRGNQPQHF.

About this clone itself: The read ends 3 residues before the CDR3 terminus; that terminus is restored from the germline J gene. V gene TRBV5-1 combines with J gene TRBJ1-2, with TRBD1 matching over 8 bases. Germline assignment: CDR1 SGHRS and CDR2 YFSETQ. V lost 4 bases, J lost 0 bases, and 8 bases stayed unmatched. CDR3 length: 16 amino acids. The CDR3 bases that were read are TGCGCCAGCAGCGACGACAGGGGCAAGGCTAACTATGGC. Translating gives CASSDDRGKANYG. The whole CDR3 is CASSDDRGKANYGYTF.

Comment on this clone: The observed sequence ends 3 residues before the CDR3 terminus, with the missing tail filled in from the germline J gene. The chain carries TRBV10-3 and TRBJ1-1, with D unclear. The CDR3 covers 12 residues. The germline V gene encodes CDR1 ENHRY and CDR2 SYGVKD. The V and J ends lost 2 bases and 7 bases respectively, with 8 bases between them. The CDR3 DNA, read in part, is TGTGCCATCAGTGAGACGGGGAGTGAA. Translated: CAISETGSE. In full, the CDR3 is CAISETGSEAFF.

On this clone itself: The read terminates 3 residues ahead of where the CDR3 ends, so the germline J gene completes it. This rearrangement joins TRBV7-3 to TRBJ2-1; 7 nucleotides agree with TRBD2. Unmatched junction bases numbered 11, after V lost 4 bases and J lost 5 bases. Per germline, CDR1 SGHTA and CDR2 FQGTGA. This CDR3 contains 16 residues. The CDR3 DNA, read in part, is TGTGCCAGCAGCTCTGAAGGGACTATTCCCAACAATGAG. Translated, it gives CASSSEGTIPNNE. In full, the CDR3 is CASSSEGTIPNNEQFF.

On this clone itself: The sequenced fragment ends 3 residues before the CDR3 boundary, so the rest is inferred from the germline J gene. This sequence joins TRBV2 and TRBJ2-1, with D possibly matching TRBD2 (7 bases). CDR1 and CDR2 from the germline V gene are SNHLY and FYNNEI. This CDR3 is built from 12 residues. V was shortened by 6 bases and J by 7 bases, with 10 bases between the two germline ends. Here the CDR3 reads CASSEGGNEQFF. CDR3 DNA, as far as it was read: TGTGCCAGCAGCGAGGGGGGGAATGAG.

About this clone: The DNA ends 3 residues before the CDR3 does, and the rest of the CDR3 is filled in from the germline J gene. The chain joins TRBV19 to TRBJ2-4; 7 nucleotides match TRBD1. Germline values: CDR1 LNHDA, CDR2 SQIVND (reference sequence). The CDR3 covers 13 residues. The CDR3 DNA, read in part, is TGTGCCAGTACCATAGGGGACAGCTATGGT. Residues: CASTIGDSYG. In full, the CDR3 reads CASTIGDSYGQYF.

To note about this clone: Read sequence stops 3 residues before the CDR3 end, and the germline J gene provides the missing end. The chain recombines TRBV10-2 with TRBJ2-7, with TRBD2 as a possible D gene (6 bases). The CDR3 spans 14 residues. The V gene's germline CDR1 is WSHSY and CDR2 SAAADI. Trimming took off 6 bases at V and 4 bases at J, with 16 bases between the two ends. This CDR3 reads CASSDWDFLYEQYF. The part of the CDR3 DNA that was read is TGCGCCAGCAGCGACTGGGACTTTTTATACGAG.

In regard to this clone: The read comes to an end 3 residues before the CDR3 does, leaving the germline J gene to fill in the end. The chain links TRBV7-9 to TRBJ2-2, with 10 bases identical to TRBD1. The CDR3 is 14 amino acids. Germline V gene lookup returns CDR1 SEHNR and CDR2 FQNEAQ (reference sequence). CDR3 sequence: CASSPGQGDEKLFF. The covered CDR3 bases are TGTGCCAGCAGCCCTGGACAGGGGGATGAAAAG.

On this clone itself: The read finishes 3 residues shy of the CDR3 end, and the germline J gene is used to complete it. This sequence joins TRBV7-8 and TRBJ2-5; TRBD1 is a possible D gene (6 bases). The V gene's germline CDR1 is SGHVS and CDR2 FQNEAQ. The germline V and J ends were trimmed by 5 bases and 1 base, with 20 bases remaining between them. The CDR3 is 17 amino acids. CDR3 bases read: TGTGCCAGCAGCCCCGGTCGTTTGGGACACCCCCAAGAGACC. Residues: CASSPGRLGHPQET. The CDR3 in its entirety is CASSPGRLGHPQETQYF.

As regards this clone: The observed sequence ends 3 residues before the CDR3 terminus, with the missing tail filled in from the germline J gene. This rearrangement joins TRBV3-1 (or the pseudogene TRBV3-2) to TRBJ1-5; D unclear. Trimming pared 1 base from V and 3 bases from J, leaving 10 bases between. The CDR3 extends over 15 amino acids. Germline lookup yields CDR1 LGHDT and CDR2 YNNKEL (reference sequence). The covered CDR3 bases are TGTGCCAGCAGCCAAGGTCGCGGGTACAATCAGCCC. Amino acid sequence: CASSQGRGYNQP. The full CDR3 is CASSQGRGYNQPQHF.